A single sample gave rise to the 13 T cell receptor beta chains below, sequenced in a study of OX40 agonist ivuxolimab in advanced cancers. Generated by immunoSEQ multiplex PCR, the TCRdb table keeps only in-frame clones and is missing some. The data show about 25,000 clones, with approximately 83% seen just once and about 15% held by the top ten. This sample comprised CD4+ or CD8+ T cells sorted from blood, obtained in a trial of the OX40 agonist ivuxolimab. The receptors derive from an adult with an advanced solid tumor such as melanoma, head and neck, liver or kidney cancer.

CDR3 amino acids: CASGTGPSTDTQYF. For the CDR3, the DNA is TGTGCCAGCGGGACAGGGCCCAGCACAGATACGCAGTATTTT. V is TRBV27 and J is TRBJ2-3; TRBD1 matches at 9 bases. CDR1 and CDR2 from the germline V gene are MNHEY and SMNVEV (reference sequence). The CDR3 extends over 14 amino acids. V trimming: 8 bases; J trimming: 0 bases; junction bases outside the gene matches: 3.

This rearrangement joins TRBV4-1 to TRBJ2-7; a possible D gene is TRBD2 (6 bases). Trimming shortened V by 4 bases and J by 4 bases, and 11 bases separated the two germline ends. Per the germline V gene, CDR1 is MGHRA and CDR2 is YSYEKL. The CDR3 runs 13 residues. Here the CDR3 reads CASSRGTSYEQYF. The CDR3 coding sequence is TGCGCCAGCAGCCGCGGGACTTCTTACGAGCAGTACTTC.

The DNA of the CDR3 is TGTGCCACCAGCGTGAGTCAGGGGGAGGTCAATGAGCAGTTCTTC. Translated, it gives CATSVSQGEVNEQFF. The chain employs TRBV15 and TRBJ2-1; possible D gene TRBD1, 7 bases. V lost 5 bases, J lost 6 bases, and 17 bases lay in between. Germline V lookup: CDR1 LNHNV, CDR2 YYDKDF (reference sequence). There are 15 residues in the CDR3. Filled out from reference TRBV15 and TRBJ2-1, the complete variable domain reads DAMVIQNPRYQVTQFGKPVTLSCSQTLNHNVMYWYQQKSSQAPKLLFHYYDKDFNNEADTPDNFQSRRPNTSFCFLDIRSPGLGDTAMYLCATSVSQGEVNEQFFGPGTRLTVL.

By share, this clone counts as medium-sized (0.01 to 0.1%). The chain couples TRBV27 to TRBJ2-1; D perhaps matches TRBD1 (5 bases). CDR3 length equals 13 residues. V was shortened by 2 bases and J by 8 bases, with 10 bases between the two germline ends. Germline V gives CDR1 MNHEY, CDR2 SMNVEV (reference sequence). Here the CDR3 DNA reads TGTGCCAGCAGTTTAACAGGCGTCGATGAGCAGTTCTTC. Translated, it gives CASSLTGVDEQFF.

The chain links TRBV4-2 to TRBJ1-3; D remains unclear. The CDR3 consists of 14 residues. Germline V gene sequence: CDR1 LGHNA, CDR2 YNFKEQ. Trimming stripped 1 base from V and 8 bases from J, with 12 bases between. This chain's CDR3 is CASSQGTQTDTIYF. The CDR3 DNA follows: TGTGCCAGCAGCCAAGGGACTCAGACGGACACCATATATTTT.

The chain links TRBV9 to TRBJ1-1; perhaps TRBD1 as D (6 bases). CDR1 SGDLS and CDR2 YYNGEE come from the germline V gene. The CDR3 sequence is 16 residues long. V was clipped by 2 bases and J by 5 bases, with 19 bases between them. The CDR3 sequence is CASSVFGTGAQTEAFF. The CDR3, as DNA: TGTGCCAGCAGCGTCTTCGGGACGGGGGCCCAGACTGAAGCTTTCTTT.

The chain joins TRBV11-2 to TRBJ2-1; a weak D match, TRBD2 (6 bases). From germline, CDR1 is SGHAT and CDR2 FQNNGV. This CDR3 spans 13 amino acids. Trimming took 3 bases from V and 10 from J, leaving 13 bases between them. The CDR3 sequence: CASSFTVAEEQFF. In DNA, the CDR3 is TGTGCCAGCAGCTTTACCGTAGCGGAAGAGCAGTTCTTC. Supplemented by reference TRBV11-2 and TRBJ2-1, the full variable domain reads EAGVAQSPRYKIIEKRQSVAFWCNPISGHATLYWYQQILGQGPKLLIQFQNNGVVDDSQLPKDRFSAERLKGVDSTLKIQPAKLEDSAVYLCASSFTVAEEQFFGPGTRLTVL.

This rearrangement joins TRBV27 to TRBJ1-6; D is unresolved. The CDR3 is 13 amino acids. V was clipped by 6 bases and J by 9 bases, with 12 bases between them. CDR1 and CDR2 (germline): MNHEY, SMNVEV (reference sequence). The CDR3 region is CASRHKGFSPLHF. For the CDR3, the DNA is TGTGCCAGCAGACATAAGGGTTTTTCACCCCTCCACTTT.

V gene TRBV6-5 combines with J gene TRBJ1-2, with D unresolved. V lost 0 bases and J 4 bases, leaving 9 bases between the germline ends. Per germline, CDR1 MNHEY and CDR2 SVGAGI. This CDR3 contains 14 residues. The CDR3 spells CASSYSISSYGYTF. In DNA, the CDR3 is TGTGCCAGCAGTTACTCGATATCCAGCTATGGCTACACCTTC.

The chain couples TRBV7-9 to TRBJ2-7; 9 nucleotides line up with TRBD1. The CDR3 length is 13 residues. V shed 6 bases, J shed 5 bases, and the junction held 5 bases outside the gene matches. The V gene's germline CDR1 is SEHNR and CDR2 FQNEAQ (reference sequence). In nucleotides, the CDR3 is TGTGCCAGCAGTGGGACAGGGAGCCACGAGCAGTACTTC. It encodes CASSGTGSHEQYF. Together with reference TRBV7-9 and TRBJ2-7, the CDR3 gives the full variable domain: DTGVSQNPRHKITKRGQNVTFRCDPISEHNRLYWYRQTLGQGPEFLTYFQNEAQLEKSRLLSDRFSAERPKGSFSTLEIQRTEQGDSAMYLCASSGTGSHEQYFGPGTRLTVT.

The V and J genes are TRBV19 and TRBJ1-1, with a possible D match to TRBD1 (5 bases). Trimming cost V 7 bases and J 4 bases, with 10 bases left between them. CDR3 length: 12 residues. From germline, CDR1 is LNHDA and CDR2 SQIVND (reference sequence). The DNA for the CDR3 is TGTGCCAGTAATGACGGGGGCACTGAAGCTTTCTTT. It specifies CASNDGGTEAFF.

This chain uses TRBV5-6 with TRBJ1-5; 7 nucleotides agree with TRBD1. CDR3 length: 15 residues. Trimming removed 3 bases from V and 4 bases from J; junction bases left unmatched: 7. Germline V gene sequence: CDR1 SGHDT, CDR2 YYEEEE. The CDR3 reads CASSSTGWENQPQHF. In nucleotides, the CDR3 is TGTGCCAGCAGCTCGACAGGGTGGGAGAATCAGCCCCAGCATTTT. Using reference TRBV5-6 and TRBJ1-5 for the parts outside the CDR3, the full variable domain is DAGVTQSPTHLIKTRGQQVTLRCSPKSGHDTVSWYQQALGQGPQFIFQYYEEEERQRGNFPDRFSGHQFPNYSSELNVNALLLGDSALYLCASSSTGWENQPQHFGDGTRLSIL.

The chain couples TRBV27 to TRBJ2-7; D may be TRBD2 (6 bases). Germline V lookup: CDR1 MNHEY, CDR2 SMNVEV (reference sequence). This CDR3 has 14 residues. The V gene lost 2 bases and the J gene lost 2 bases, with 10 bases spanning the gap. CDR3 bases: TGTGCCAGCAGTTTAGCGGGGTCCACCTACGAGCAGTACTTC. It is translated as CASSLAGSTYEQYF.